This TCR beta chain was sequenced for a study of cytomegalovirus exposure and HLA in healthy donors. The PCR contained 60 Vbeta and 13 Jbeta primers. Measured with immunoSEQ multiplex PCR; TCRdb has only the in-frame clones, and not every one. The top ten clones hold 0.65% of a sample with 190,000 or so clones, roughly 78% of them seen once. CDR3 length equals 15 residues. Trimming took 6 bases from V and 6 from J; bases not matched to a gene: 7. Germline CDR1 and CDR2: MNHEY and SVGAGI. With respect to this clone: This sample includes further DNA sequences coding for the same CDR3.

The chain carries TRBV6-5 and TRBJ2-2; 10 positions agree with TRBD1. The TCR sequence derives from a boy younger than 18 in good health and CMV-seronegative. Material: PBMCs. CDR3 sequence: CASRPPGQGAGELFF. CDR3 DNA sequence: TGTGCCAGCAGACCCCCCGGACAGGGGGCCGGGGAGCTGTTTTTT.